This is a list of T cell receptor beta chains from one sample in a study of shared clonotypes between healthy human individuals. The protocol was immunoSEQ multiplex PCR, while the TCRdb copy is restricted to in-frame clones and leaves out a portion. The profile covers 2 million to 2.5 million clones, with just over 90% appearing a single time and 0.39% taken by the ten largest. Sequencing input: naive CD4+ T cells from PBMCs. All receptors derive from a man between 18 and 29 years old in good health. Some clones in this sample may be carry-over from other donors' samples. CDR3s include the opening cysteine and the closing phenylalanine or tryptophan. Each record gives: V gene, clone size, J gene, CDR3 protein. Size values are once, few and many counts, or a class for expanded clones, and some rows have none.

v_gene: TRBV6-1
abundance: .
j_gene: TRBJ1-2
CDR3aa: CASSEVSGYTF

v_gene: TRBV5-1
abundance: .
j_gene: TRBJ1-5
CDR3aa: CASSLGNSNQPQHF

v_gene: TRBV9
abundance: once
j_gene: TRBJ2-7
CDR3aa: CASSEEDRGRDEQYF

v_gene: TRBV7-6
abundance: .
j_gene: TRBJ2-4
CDR3aa: CASRLPAGQLAKNIQYF

v_gene: TRBV30
abundance: .
j_gene: TRBJ1-2
CDR3aa: CAWSDSTLGYTF

v_gene: TRBV5-4
abundance: .
j_gene: TRBJ2-2
CDR3aa: CASSLGQGNTGELFF

v_gene: TRBV5-1
abundance: once
j_gene: TRBJ2-2
CDR3aa: CASSLAPVIEAGELFF

v_gene: TRBV14
abundance: .
j_gene: TRBJ1-1
CDR3aa: CASSQDLPGQGTNTEAFF

v_gene: TRBV19
abundance: .
j_gene: TRBJ2-1
CDR3aa: CASSILSGTGDNEQFF

v_gene: TRBV6-5
abundance: .
j_gene: TRBJ1-2
CDR3aa: CASSLTVAGFSYTF

v_gene: TRBV7-3
abundance: .
j_gene: TRBJ2-1
CDR3aa: CASSPISGTSGYYNEQFF

v_gene: TRBV28
abundance: few
j_gene: TRBJ1-5
CDR3aa: CASSLLTGHQPQHF

v_gene: TRBV11-2
abundance: .
j_gene: TRBJ2-2
CDR3aa: CASSPLRGQGGIGELFF

v_gene: TRBV27
abundance: .
j_gene: TRBJ1-2
CDR3aa: CASSMTANSIYGYTF

v_gene: TRBV6-5
abundance: once
j_gene: TRBJ1-1
CDR3aa: CATGTENTEAFF